The clone carrying this TCR beta chain was observed a few times. Antigen unknown. The donors, aged about 6 to 95, were healthy Caucasians from Russia. No fewer than 7 million PBMCs went into each sample. Total RNA extraction produced at least 5.5 micrograms (per sample) for the study. V was clipped by 5 bases and J by 0 bases, with 11 bases between them. In germline, CDR1 is DFQATT, CDR2 SNEGSKA (reference sequence). CDR3 length: 13 amino acids. Next came a second PCR, run for about 7 to 12 cycles, which used a sample-barcoded 5' primer along with a J-beta primer mix. Each CDR3 protein gets one entry after TCRdb re-called the 5' RACE reads with MiXCR. The table includes about 630,000 distinct CDR3 sequences, over 20% detected once. This sample is drawn from a study of blood T cells in healthy people across ages. Overall study results and limits: Samples with more naive T cells showed higher observed beta diversity.

The sample consisted of blood. The V call is TRBV20-1, the J call TRBJ2-7; D gene ambiguous. The clonotype was recovered from a man aged 70-80 years in good health. DNA for the CDR3: TGCAGTGCTGGCCCCCCGCCCTCCTACGAGCAGTACTTC. As protein: CSAGPPPSYEQYF.